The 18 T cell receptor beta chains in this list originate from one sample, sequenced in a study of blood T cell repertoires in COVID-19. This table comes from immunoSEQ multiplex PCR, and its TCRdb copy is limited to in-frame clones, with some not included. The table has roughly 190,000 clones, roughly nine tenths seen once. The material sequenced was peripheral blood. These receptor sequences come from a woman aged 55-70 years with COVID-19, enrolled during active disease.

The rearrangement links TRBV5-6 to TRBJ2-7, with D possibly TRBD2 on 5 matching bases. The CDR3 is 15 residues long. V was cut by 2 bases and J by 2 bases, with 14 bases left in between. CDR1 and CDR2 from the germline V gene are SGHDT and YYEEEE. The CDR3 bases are TGTGCCAGCAGCTTTTGGGAGAGACAAGCCTACGAGCAGTACTTC. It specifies CASSFWERQAYEQYF.

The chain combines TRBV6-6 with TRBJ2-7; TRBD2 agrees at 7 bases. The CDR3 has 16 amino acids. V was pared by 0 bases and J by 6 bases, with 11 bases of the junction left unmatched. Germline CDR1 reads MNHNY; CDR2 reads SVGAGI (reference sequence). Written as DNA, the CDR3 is TGTGCCAGCAGTTACTCGAACATTGCGGGAGTGGGCGAGCAGTACTTC. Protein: CASSYSNIAGVGEQYF.

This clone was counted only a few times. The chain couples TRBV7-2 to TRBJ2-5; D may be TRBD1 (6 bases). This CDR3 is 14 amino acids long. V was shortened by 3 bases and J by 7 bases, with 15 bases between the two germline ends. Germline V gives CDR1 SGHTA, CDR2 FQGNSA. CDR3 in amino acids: CASSFGTMAGTQYF. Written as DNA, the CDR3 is TGTGCCAGCAGCTTCGGGACAATGGCGGGGACCCAGTACTTC.

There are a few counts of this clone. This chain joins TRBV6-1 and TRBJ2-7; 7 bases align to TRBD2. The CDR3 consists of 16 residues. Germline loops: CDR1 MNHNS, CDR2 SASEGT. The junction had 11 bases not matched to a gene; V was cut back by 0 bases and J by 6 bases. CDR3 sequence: CASSEALSGMRGEQYF. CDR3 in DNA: TGTGCCAGCAGTGAAGCGCTAAGCGGGATGAGGGGCGAGCAGTACTTC.

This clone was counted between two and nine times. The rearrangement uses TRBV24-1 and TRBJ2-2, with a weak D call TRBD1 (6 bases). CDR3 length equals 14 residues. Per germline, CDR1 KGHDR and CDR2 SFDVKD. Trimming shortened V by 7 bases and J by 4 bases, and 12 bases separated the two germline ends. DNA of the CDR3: TGTGCCACCAGACCCGGGACAACCACCGGGGAGCTGTTTTTT. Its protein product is CATRPGTTTGELFF.

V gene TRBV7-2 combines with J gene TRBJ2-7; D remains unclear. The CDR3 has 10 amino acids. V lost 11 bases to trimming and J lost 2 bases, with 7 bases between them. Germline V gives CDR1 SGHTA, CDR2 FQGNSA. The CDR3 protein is CAVGAYEQYF. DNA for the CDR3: TGTGCCGTGGGCGCCTACGAGCAGTACTTC.

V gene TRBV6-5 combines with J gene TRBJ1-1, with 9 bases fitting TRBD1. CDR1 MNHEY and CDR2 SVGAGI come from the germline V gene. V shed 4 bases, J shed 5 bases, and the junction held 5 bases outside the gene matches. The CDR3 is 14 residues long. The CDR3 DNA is TGTGCCAGCAGTTTTACAGGGGGCGAGACTGAAGCTTTCTTT. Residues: CASSFTGGETEAFF.

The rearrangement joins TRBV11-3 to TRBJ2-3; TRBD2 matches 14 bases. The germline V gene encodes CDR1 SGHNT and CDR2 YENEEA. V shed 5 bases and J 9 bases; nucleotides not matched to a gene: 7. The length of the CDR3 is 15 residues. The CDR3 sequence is CASSTGLAGAGTQYF. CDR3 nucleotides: TGTGCCAGCAGCACGGGACTAGCGGGAGCAGGCACGCAGTATTTT.

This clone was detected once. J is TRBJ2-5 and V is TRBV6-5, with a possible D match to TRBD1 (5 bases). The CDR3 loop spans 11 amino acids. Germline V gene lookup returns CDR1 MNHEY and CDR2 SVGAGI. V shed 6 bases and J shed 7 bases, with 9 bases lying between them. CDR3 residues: CASRAGMTQYF. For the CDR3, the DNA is TGTGCCAGCAGGGCAGGGATGACCCAGTACTTC.

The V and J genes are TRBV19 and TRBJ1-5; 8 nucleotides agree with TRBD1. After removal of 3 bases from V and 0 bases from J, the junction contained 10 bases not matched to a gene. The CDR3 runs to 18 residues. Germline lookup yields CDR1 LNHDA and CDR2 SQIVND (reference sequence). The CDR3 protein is CASSIGPYRGNSNQPQHF. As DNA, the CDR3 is TGTGCCAGTAGTATTGGGCCCTACAGGGGGAATAGCAATCAGCCCCAGCATTTT.

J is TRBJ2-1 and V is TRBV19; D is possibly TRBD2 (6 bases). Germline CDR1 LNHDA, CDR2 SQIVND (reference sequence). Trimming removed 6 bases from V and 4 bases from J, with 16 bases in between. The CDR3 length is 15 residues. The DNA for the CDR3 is TGTGCCAGTAGACCGGGGGTTCTGAATTACAATGAGCAGTTCTTC. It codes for CASRPGVLNYNEQFF.

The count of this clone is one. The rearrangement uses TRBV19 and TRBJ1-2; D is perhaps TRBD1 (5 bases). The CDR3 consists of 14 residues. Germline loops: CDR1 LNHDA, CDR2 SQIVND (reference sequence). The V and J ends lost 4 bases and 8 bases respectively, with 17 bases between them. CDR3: CASSTLGGVQGYTF. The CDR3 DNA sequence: TGTGCCAGTAGTACGCTGGGGGGGGTTCAAGGCTACACCTTC. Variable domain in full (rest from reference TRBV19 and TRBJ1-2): DGGITQSPKYLFRKEGQNVTLSCEQNLNHDAMYWYRQDPGQGLRLIYYSQIVNDFQKGDIAEGYSVSREKKESFPLTVTSAQKNPTAFYLCASSTLGGVQGYTFGSGTRLTVV.

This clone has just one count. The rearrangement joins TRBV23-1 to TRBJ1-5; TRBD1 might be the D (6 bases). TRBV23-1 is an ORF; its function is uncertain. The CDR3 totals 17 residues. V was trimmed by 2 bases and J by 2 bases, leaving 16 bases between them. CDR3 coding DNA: TGCGCCAGCAGTCAACCGAACAGGGAATGGGGCAATCAGCCCCAGCATTTT. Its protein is CASSQPNREWGNQPQHF.

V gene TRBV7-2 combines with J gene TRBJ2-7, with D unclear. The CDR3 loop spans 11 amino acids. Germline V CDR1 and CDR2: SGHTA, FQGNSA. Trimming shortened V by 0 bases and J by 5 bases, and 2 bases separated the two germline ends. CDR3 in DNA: TGTGCCAGCAGCTTAGCCGACGAGCAGTACTTC. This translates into CASSLADEQYF.

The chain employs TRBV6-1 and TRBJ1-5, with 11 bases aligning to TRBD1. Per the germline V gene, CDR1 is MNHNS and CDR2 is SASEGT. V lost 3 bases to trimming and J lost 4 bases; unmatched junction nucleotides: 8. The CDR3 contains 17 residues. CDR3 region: CASSDVAGTGGNQPQHF. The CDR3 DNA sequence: TGTGCCAGCAGTGATGTAGCCGGGACAGGGGGTAATCAGCCCCAGCATTTT.

As DNA, the CDR3 is TGTGCCAGCACCTTCGGCCGGGTAGGCTACACCTTC. It encodes CASTFGRVGYTF. The rearrangement links TRBV28 to TRBJ1-2, with D uncertain. Trimming removed 7 bases from V and 8 bases from J, with 14 bases in between. Germline lookup yields CDR1 MDHEN and CDR2 SYDVKM. The CDR3 consists of 12 residues.

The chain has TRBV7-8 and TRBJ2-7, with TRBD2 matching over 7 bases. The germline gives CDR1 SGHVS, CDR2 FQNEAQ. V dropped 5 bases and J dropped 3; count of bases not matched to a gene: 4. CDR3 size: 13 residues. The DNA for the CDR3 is TGTGCCAGCAGCGGACTAGGATTCTACGAGCAGTACTTC. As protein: CASSGLGFYEQYF.

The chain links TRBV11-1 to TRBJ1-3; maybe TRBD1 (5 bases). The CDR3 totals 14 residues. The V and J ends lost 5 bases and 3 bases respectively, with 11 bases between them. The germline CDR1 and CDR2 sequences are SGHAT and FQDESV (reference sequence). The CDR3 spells CASSALTVGNTIYF. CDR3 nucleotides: TGTGCCAGCAGCGCCCTGACAGTTGGAAACACCATATATTTT.